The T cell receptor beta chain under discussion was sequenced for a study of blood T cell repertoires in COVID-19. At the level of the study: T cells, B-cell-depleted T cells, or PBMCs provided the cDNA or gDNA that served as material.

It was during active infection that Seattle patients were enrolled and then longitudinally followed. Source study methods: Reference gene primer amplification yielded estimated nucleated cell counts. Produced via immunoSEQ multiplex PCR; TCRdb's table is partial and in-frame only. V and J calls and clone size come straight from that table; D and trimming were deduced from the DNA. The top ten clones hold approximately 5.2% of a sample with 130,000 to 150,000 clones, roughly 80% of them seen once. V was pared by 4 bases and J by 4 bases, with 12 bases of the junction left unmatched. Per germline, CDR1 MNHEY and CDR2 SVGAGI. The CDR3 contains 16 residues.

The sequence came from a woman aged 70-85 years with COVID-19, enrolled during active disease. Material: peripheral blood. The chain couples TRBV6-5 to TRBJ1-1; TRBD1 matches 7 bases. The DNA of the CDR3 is TGTGCCAGCAGTTGGCTCGTGACAGGGCCGGGCACTGAAGCTTTCTTT. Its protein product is CASSWLVTGPGTEAFF.